This is a list of T cell receptor beta chains from one sample in a study of blood T cell repertoires in COVID-19. The data were produced by immunoSEQ multiplex PCR, yet TCRdb's version contains in-frame clones alone and is incomplete. Of more than 200,000 clones in the sample, about nine tenths were seen once. Specimen: peripheral blood. These receptors came from a man in his 70s with acute or convalescent COVID-19. Each CDR3 is given with its conserved first and last residue. The D gene is left open where the match is weak. Rows give clone size only sometimes, using once, few, many, or a class for an expanded clone.

J,D,size,V,DNA,CDR3
TRBJ1-4,.,.,TRBV21-1,TGTGCCAGCAGCAAGGGGACAGGGAAAGAAAAACTGTTTTTT,CASSKGTGKEKLFF
TRBJ2-1,.,.,TRBV4-2,TGTGCCAGCAGCCCAGAACCCCAAGGCTACACCGGGAGCTCCTACAATGAGCAGTTCTTC,CASSPEPQGYTGSSYNEQFF
TRBJ2-1,TRBD2,.,TRBV7-3,TGTGCCAGCAGTCGGACTAGCGGGAACAATGAGCAGTTCTTC,CASSRTSGNNEQFF
TRBJ2-7,.,.,TRBV10-3,TGTGCCATCAGTGAAAAGGGGGCCTACGAGCAGTACTTC,CAISEKGAYEQYF
TRBJ2-5,.,.,TRBV29-1,TGCAGCGTTGATGGGGGACTCAACGGGGGGACCCAGTACTTC,CSVDGGLNGGTQYF
TRBJ2-2,.,.,TRBV5-8,TGTGCCAGCAGCTTAAACACCGGGGAGCTATTTTTT,CASSLNTGELFF
TRBJ1-2,TRBD1,once,TRBV29-1,TGCAGCGTAGGACAGGGGGTTTTTGGCTACACCTTC,CSVGQGVFGYTF
TRBJ1-5,.,.,TRBV9,TGTGCCAGCAGCGTAGAAGAGGGTCAGCCCCAGCATTTT,CASSVEEGQPQHF
TRBJ2-7,.,.,TRBV6-6,TGTGCCAGCAGTTCCTTAGTATACGAGCAGTACTTC,CASSSLVYEQYF
TRBJ2-1,TRBD2,few,TRBV7-9,TGTGCCAGCACAACAGCGGGAGGGCCCTTTGAGCAGTTCTTC,CASTTAGGPFEQFF
TRBJ1-1,TRBD1,.,TRBV28,TGTGCCAGCAGTTCCGCCGGGACAGTGAACACTGAAGCTTTCTTT,CASSSAGTVNTEAFF
TRBJ2-6,.,.,TRBV5-4,TGTGCCAGCAGCACTTTTTCCTCGGCCAACGTCCTGACTTTC,CASSTFSSANVLTF
TRBJ2-3,.,.,TRBV18,TGTGCCAGCTCACCGAAGATGACTAGCACAGATACGCAGTATTTT,CASSPKMTSTDTQYF
TRBJ2-3,.,.,TRBV12-3/TRBV12-4,TGTGCCAGCAGTTTTGGGGAGTATACGCAGTATTTT,CASSFGEYTQYF
TRBJ1-4,.,.,TRBV4-1,TGCGCCAGCAGCCAAGTTCCAGCTTCCGGGGAAAAACTGTTTTTT,CASSQVPASGEKLFF
TRBJ2-3,.,.,TRBV6-5,TGTGCCAGCAGACCGACTAGGGCGTTTGCAGATACGCAGTATTTT,CASRPTRAFADTQYF
TRBJ1-2,TRBD1,once,TRBV28,TGTGCCAGCAGTCCTCACCAGGGGGCTGGCTATGGCTACACCTTC,CASSPHQGAGYGYTF
TRBJ1-1,TRBD1,.,TRBV27,TGTGCCAGCAGCCCAATCCCCGGGACAGGGAAGCGAGCTTTCTTT,CASSPIPGTGKRAFF
TRBJ1-6,.,.,TRBV7-2,TGTGCCAGCAGCCGGGAAGGTGATTATAATTCACCCCTCCACTTT,CASSREGDYNSPLHF
TRBJ2-3,TRBD2,.,TRBV7-3,TGTGCCAGCAGCTTTAGCGGGAGCGGAGATACGCAGTATTTT,CASSFSGSGDTQYF
TRBJ2-1,.,once,TRBV7-2,TGTGCCAGCATGTCCGGGGTCGTCTCCTACAATGAGCAGTTCTTC,CASMSGVVSYNEQFF
TRBJ2-5,TRBD2,few,TRBV18,TGTGCCAGCTCACCAACACTAGCGGGAGGAGAGACCCAGTACTTC,CASSPTLAGGETQYF
TRBJ2-1,TRBD2,.,TRBV11-2,TGTGCCAGCAGCTTAGGGCCTAGCGGGAGGGCCTATGAGCAGTTCTTC,CASSLGPSGRAYEQFF
TRBJ2-5,.,few,TRBV7-2,TGTGCCAGCAGCTTCTCAGGCCAAGAGACCCAGTACTTC,CASSFSGQETQYF
TRBJ1-4,.,.,TRBV2,TGTGCCAGCAGGGAGGGGACGACTAATGAAAAACTGTTTTTT,CASREGTTNEKLFF
TRBJ2-7,TRBD2,.,TRBV7-2,TGTGCCAGCAGCCTATTGGGGCGGGAGTCCGAGCAGTACTTC,CASSLLGRESEQYF
TRBJ1-1,.,.,TRBV27,TGTGCCAGCAGTTTAAACAGGGTGGGGACTGAAGCTTTCTTT,CASSLNRVGTEAFF
TRBJ1-2,.,.,TRBV7-8,TGTGCCAGCAGCCAATTACCCGCGGGGGGCTACACCTTC,CASSQLPAGGYTF
TRBJ2-1,.,.,TRBV6-4,TGTGCCAGCAGTGACTCAGTCAGAACCAATGAGCAGTTCTTC,CASSDSVRTNEQFF
TRBJ1-2,TRBD1,.,TRBV5-1,TGCGCCAGCAGCGACGGACAGGGGCTGGGTGGCTACACCTTC,CASSDGQGLGGYTF
TRBJ1-3,.,.,TRBV19,TGTGCCAGTAGTATCGCCAGGGTTGGAAACACCATATATTTT,CASSIARVGNTIYF
TRBJ2-3,TRBD1,.,TRBV7-2,TGTGCCAGCAGCTTTGACAGGGTCGGGACAGATACGCAGTATTTT,CASSFDRVGTDTQYF
TRBJ2-6,.,.,TRBV6-6,TGTGCCAGCCAGGGGGGTGCCTCTGGGGCCAACGTCCTGACTTTC,CASQGGASGANVLTF
TRBJ2-7,.,.,TRBV11-2,TGTGCCAGCAGCTTAGGGGGAAGGACTATTAGCGAGCAGTACTTC,CASSLGGRTISEQYF
TRBJ2-5,.,.,TRBV9,TGTGCCAGCAGCGTAGCTCCTGACAGGAGCCAAGAGACCCAGTACTTC,CASSVAPDRSQETQYF